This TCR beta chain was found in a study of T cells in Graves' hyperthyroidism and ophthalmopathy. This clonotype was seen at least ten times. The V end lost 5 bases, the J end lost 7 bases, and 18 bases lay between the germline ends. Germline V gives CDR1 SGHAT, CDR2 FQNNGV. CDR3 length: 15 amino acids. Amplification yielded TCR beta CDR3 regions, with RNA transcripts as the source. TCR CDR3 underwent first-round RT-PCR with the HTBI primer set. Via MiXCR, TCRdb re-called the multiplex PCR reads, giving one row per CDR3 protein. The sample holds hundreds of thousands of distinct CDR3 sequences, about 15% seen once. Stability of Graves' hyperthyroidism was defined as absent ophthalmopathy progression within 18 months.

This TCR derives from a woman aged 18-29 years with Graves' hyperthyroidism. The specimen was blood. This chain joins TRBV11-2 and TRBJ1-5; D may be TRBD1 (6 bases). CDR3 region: CASSGRGGAGQPQHF. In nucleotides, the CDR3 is TGTGCCAGCAGCGGACGGGGGGGCGCGGGGCAGCCCCAGCATTTT. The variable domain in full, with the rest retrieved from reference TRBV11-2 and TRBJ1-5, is EAGVAQSPRYKIIEKRQSVAFWCNPISGHATLYWYQQILGQGPKLLIQFQNNGVVDDSQLPKDRFSAERLKGVDSTLKIQPAKLEDSAVYLCASSGRGGAGQPQHFGDGTRLSIL.